This TCR beta chain was found in a study of response to subunit inactivated influenza vaccine. Points from the study as a whole: After each seasonal influenza vaccination, few new T cells are recruited, the authors suggested.

Deletions cut 5 bases from V and 3 bases from J, with 14 bases between. The CDR3 has 15 residues. Germline assignment: CDR1 SGHTA and CDR2 FQGNSA. Using its own MiXCR run on the RT-PCR reads, TCRdb lists one record per CDR3 protein. The sample has 200,000 to 300,000 distinct CDR3 sequences; approximately 12% are singletons. This clonotype came up a few times. Its target is not known. The TCR comes from a man in his fifties who received an inactivated influenza vaccine. This sequence joins TRBV7-2 and TRBJ1-3; no reliable D call. The specimen comprised non-naive T cells sorted from PBMCs, sampled 14 to 15 days before vaccination. For the CDR3, the DNA is TGTGCCAGCAGCGAACAAGGGCAGGTTGGAAACACCATATATTTT. Residues: CASSEQGQVGNTIYF.